Below are 14 T cell receptor beta chains sequenced from a single sample in a study of cytomegalovirus exposure and HLA in healthy donors. The PCR was carried out with 60 Vbeta primers and 13 Jbeta primers. The table came from immunoSEQ multiplex PCR; TCRdb's copy has only in-frame clones and leaves some out. This table has around 230,000 clones, approximately 84% appearing once. The sample comprised PBMCs. These TCRs come from a girl between 2 and 10 years old in good health and CMV-seronegative.

The chain has TRBV5-4 and TRBJ2-6, with D uncertain. Germline V lookup: CDR1 SGHNT, CDR2 YYREEE (reference sequence). CDR3 size: 15 residues. V lost 0 bases and J 0 bases, leaving 4 bases between the germline ends. CDR3 protein: CASSLVHSGANVLTF. In DNA form, the CDR3 reads TGTGCCAGCAGCTTGGTTCACTCTGGGGCCAACGTCCTGACTTTC. Using reference TRBV5-4 and TRBJ2-6 for the parts outside the CDR3, the full variable domain is ETGVTQSPTHLIKTRGQQVTLRCSSQSGHNTVSWYQQALGQGPQFIFQYYREEENGRGNFPPRFSGLQFPNYSSELNVNALELDDSALYLCASSLVHSGANVLTFGAGSRLTVL.

The gene calls are TRBV5-6 and TRBJ2-1; 8 bases line up with TRBD1. CDR1 and CDR2 from the germline V gene are SGHDT and YYEEEE. J gave up 3 bases and V 3 bases, and 8 bases lay outside the gene matches. The CDR3 is 16 amino acids. The CDR3 DNA reads TGTGCCAGCAGCTGGACGGGACAGGTGATCTACAATGAGCAGTTCTTC. Amino acid sequence: CASSWTGQVIYNEQFF.

The chain employs TRBV2 and TRBJ2-1, with 8 nucleotides matching TRBD1. This CDR3 has 13 amino acids. The germline CDR1 and CDR2 sequences are SNHLY and FYNNEI. CDR3 sequence reads: CAEANSGQGEQFF. For the CDR3, the DNA is TGTGCAGAGGCCAACAGCGGACAGGGTGAGCAGTTCTTC.

This chain joins TRBV10-3 and TRBJ1-1, with unresolved D. The CDR3 sequence is 14 residues long. Trimming removed 5 bases from V and 0 bases from J, with 10 bases in between. Germline CDR1 reads ENHRY; CDR2 reads SYGVKD. The CDR3: CAISKTDMNTEAFF. DNA of the CDR3: TGTGCCATCAGTAAGACCGACATGAACACTGAAGCTTTCTTT.

This sequence joins TRBV9 and TRBJ2-7; TRBD2 agrees at 13 bases. CDR1 is SGDLS, CDR2 YYNGEE, per germline. The V and J ends lost 4 bases and 0 bases, in that order; junction bases with no gene match: 4. There are 16 residues in the CDR3. The CDR3 DNA sequence: TGTGCCAGCAGCCCGGGACTAGCGGGATTCTCCTACGAGCAGTACTTC. It is translated as CASSPGLAGFSYEQYF.

The rearrangement joins TRBV7-3 to TRBJ1-2, with 7 bases that match TRBD1. V lost 4 bases and J lost 3; bases outside the gene matches: 5. Looked up from germline, CDR1 is SGHTA and CDR2 is FQGTGA. This CDR3 is 14 amino acids long. The CDR3 sequence is CASSSGGSDYGYTF. Here the CDR3 DNA reads TGTGCCAGCAGCTCAGGGGGAAGTGACTATGGCTACACCTTC. The full variable domain, in which reference TRBV7-3 and TRBJ1-2 provide the parts outside the CDR3, is GAGVSQTPSNKVTEKGKYVELRCDPISGHTALYWYRQSLGQGPEFLIYFQGTGAADDSGLPNDRFFAVRPEGSVSTLKIQRTERGDSAVYLCASSSGGSDYGYTFGSGTRLTVV.

The chain couples TRBV5-4 to TRBJ2-2, with 9 bases lining up with TRBD2. The CDR3 covers 16 residues. The trim removed 6 bases at V and 3 bases at J, leaving 9 bases unmatched. Germline values: CDR1 SGHNT, CDR2 YYREEE (reference sequence). In nucleotides, the CDR3 is TGTGCCAGCACCATTCGCGGGAGGGCAGACACCGGGGAGCTGTTTTTT. Translating gives CASTIRGRADTGELFF. The full variable domain, rest sourced from reference TRBV5-4 and TRBJ2-2, is ETGVTQSPTHLIKTRGQQVTLRCSSQSGHNTVSWYQQALGQGPQFIFQYYREEENGRGNFPPRFSGLQFPNYSSELNVNALELDDSALYLCASTIRGRADTGELFFGEGSRLTVL.

The table lists this clone with a count of one. This rearrangement joins TRBV19 to TRBJ1-5; TRBD1 agrees at 7 bases. The junction had 9 bases not matched to a gene; V was cut back by 5 bases and J by 2 bases. Germline V gene sequence: CDR1 LNHDA, CDR2 SQIVND (reference sequence). The CDR3 is 16 residues long. CDR3 bases: TGTGCCAGTAGTGCCCGGGACAGTGAGGGCAATCAGCCCCAGCATTTT. Translating gives CASSARDSEGNQPQHF. Together with reference TRBV19 and TRBJ1-5, the CDR3 gives the full variable domain: DGGITQSPKYLFRKEGQNVTLSCEQNLNHDAMYWYRQDPGQGLRLIYYSQIVNDFQKGDIAEGYSVSREKKESFPLTVTSAQKNPTAFYLCASSARDSEGNQPQHFGDGTRLSIL.

This chain uses TRBV10-3 with TRBJ2-7; TRBD1 matches 8 bases. The V gene's germline CDR1 is ENHRY and CDR2 SYGVKD. The CDR3 has 14 amino acids. V lost 0 bases, J lost 4 bases, and 2 bases stayed unmatched. DNA of the CDR3: TGTGCCATCAGTGAGTCGGACAGGGCGTACGAGCAGTACTTC. Residues: CAISESDRAYEQYF.

The rearrangement links TRBV28 to TRBJ1-1, with D perhaps matching TRBD1 (5 bases). The germline V gene encodes CDR1 MDHEN and CDR2 SYDVKM. The CDR3 runs to 13 residues. V was clipped by 11 bases and J by 4 bases, with 17 bases between them. CDR3 nucleotide sequence: TGTGCCGTGATTCCGACAGTCCCCACTGAAGCTTTCTTT. It yields the protein CAVIPTVPTEAFF.

The V gene is TRBV7-2, the J gene TRBJ1-1, with 9 bases fitting TRBD1. Germline V gene data show CDR1 as SGHTA and CDR2 as FQGNSA. V dropped 3 bases and J dropped 7; count of bases not matched to a gene: 3. The CDR3 is 13 amino acids. The CDR3 loop is CASSLTGGGEAFF. The CDR3, as DNA: TGTGCCAGCAGCTTGACAGGGGGAGGTGAAGCTTTCTTT.

The rearrangement uses TRBV5-6 and TRBJ2-1, with 8 bases aligning to TRBD2. The CDR3 totals 16 residues. The junction had 9 bases not matched to a gene; V was cut back by 4 bases and J by 3 bases. Germline V gene lookup returns CDR1 SGHDT and CDR2 YYEEEE. The CDR3 region has the DNA TGTGCCAGCAGCCAGATAGCGGGAAAGAGCTACAATGAGCAGTTCTTC. It specifies CASSQIAGKSYNEQFF.

About this clone itself: This same CDR3 is encoded by further DNA sequences in the sample. The chain couples TRBV6-5 to TRBJ1-5; 8 bases are a match to TRBD1. CDR1 MNHEY and CDR2 SVGAGI come from the germline V gene. V shed 4 bases and J 6 bases; nucleotides not matched to a gene: 2. The CDR3 is 13 amino acids. The CDR3 DNA reads as TGTGCCAGCAGTTCACAGGGGGGTCAGCCCCAGCATTTT. It yields the protein CASSSQGGQPQHF.

This sequence joins TRBV5-1 and TRBJ2-1, with 11 bases fitting TRBD2. After removal of 0 bases from V and 9 bases from J, the junction contained 5 bases not matched to a gene. Germline V lookup: CDR1 SGHRS, CDR2 YFSETQ. The CDR3 has 15 amino acids. Here the CDR3 DNA reads TGCGCCAGCAGCTTGGCACTAGCGGGAGCGCCTGAGCAGTTCTTC. This gives the protein CASSLALAGAPEQFF.